These 15 T cell receptor beta chains came from one sample sequenced in a study of patients and donors after allogeneic stem cell transplantation. TCRdb re-called the RT-PCR reads with MiXCR, one entry per CDR3 protein. The top ten hold around 6% of the sample, which has some 960,000 distinct CDR3 sequences, 18% seen once. Sequenced: blood, either unsorted or a sorted T cell fraction (not recorded which). The receptor source for this set is a human donor who was either an allogeneic HSCT recipient or a stem cell or donor lymphocyte infusion donor (not recorded which). It is not recorded whose cells these are; they may come from a transplant donor.

The chain employs TRBV7-9 and TRBJ2-5; tentative D call: TRBD1 (6 bases). Germline V lookup: CDR1 SEHNR, CDR2 FQNEAQ (reference sequence). This CDR3 comprises 16 residues. The ends were cut back, 0 bases at V and 2 bases at J, with 13 bases in the middle. This CDR3 reads CASSLARNREQETQYF. The CDR3, as DNA: TGTGCCAGCAGCTTAGCCCGAAACAGGGAGCAAGAGACCCAGTACTTC.

Ten or more counts support this clonotype. The V gene is TRBV12-3 or TRBV12-4, the J gene TRBJ1-1, with TRBD1 matching over 8 bases. V was clipped by 9 bases and J by 1 base; unmatched bases: 1. The CDR3 loop spans 12 amino acids. CDR3 coding DNA: TGTGCCAGTGACAGGGGGAACACTGAAGCTTTCTTT. It encodes CASDRGNTEAFF.

This clonotype has only a few counts. The chain combines TRBV12-3 or TRBV12-4 with TRBJ2-2, with a tentative D call TRBD1 (6 bases). The CDR3 loop spans 15 amino acids. V lost 0 bases, J lost 7 bases, and 12 bases lay in between. The CDR3, as DNA: TGTGCCAGCAGTTTAGCGTCTGGGGGCATCGGGGAGCTGTTTTTT. As protein: CASSLASGGIGELFF.

This clonotype showed up just a few times. V is TRBV6-5 and J is TRBJ1-2; D is unclear. The CDR3 extends over 14 amino acids. V was trimmed by 2 bases and J by 5 bases, leaving 12 bases between them. Germline CDR1 MNHEY, CDR2 SVGAGI. CDR3 region: CASSYGIGSYGYTF. In DNA form, the CDR3 reads TGTGCCAGCAGTTACGGCATCGGGTCATATGGCTACACCTTC.

J is TRBJ2-7 and V is TRBV5-6; D not resolved. Trimming removed 0 bases at V and 3 bases at J, with 10 bases between. The CDR3 is 14 amino acids. Per germline, CDR1 SGHDT and CDR2 YYEEEE. CDR3: CASSLDAGFYEQYF. CDR3 nucleotides: TGTGCCAGCAGCTTGGACGCAGGATTCTACGAGCAGTACTTC.

V is TRBV29-1 and J is TRBJ2-6; D perhaps matches TRBD1 (5 bases). CDR3 length: 17 residues. CDR1 is SQVTM, CDR2 ANQGSEA, per germline. V was shortened by 7 bases and J by 0 bases, with 19 bases between the two germline ends. CDR3 amino acids: CSGVVETANSGANVLTF. The CDR3 DNA reads as TGCAGCGGCGTGGTTGAGACAGCAAACTCTGGGGCCAACGTCCTGACTTTC.

This clonotype was seen more than once but under ten times. J is TRBJ2-7 and V is TRBV5-1, with TRBD2 matching over 10 bases. V shed 9 bases and J 3 bases; nucleotides not matched to a gene: 15. CDR3 length equals 16 residues. Germline CDR1 and CDR2: SGHRS and YFSETQ. Here the CDR3 DNA reads TGCGCCAACTCGACAGTCGGGACTAGCGTCGGCTACGAGCAGTACTTC. Translating it yields CANSTVGTSVGYEQYF.

The table lists this clonotype with a few counts. J is TRBJ2-3 and V is TRBV27; D is undetermined. The V and J ends lost 2 bases and 6 bases respectively, with 12 bases between them. The germline V gene encodes CDR1 MNHEY and CDR2 SMNVEV (reference sequence). This CDR3 has 14 residues. In DNA, the CDR3 is TGTGCCAGCAGTTTAGGTAGTTTTCGCGATACGCAGTATTTT. It yields the protein CASSLGSFRDTQYF.

The chain uses TRBV3-1 and TRBJ1-1; D is ambiguous. The germline V gene encodes CDR1 LGHDT and CDR2 YNNKEL (reference sequence). This CDR3 has 15 residues. Between the trimmed V and J ends, which lost 1 base and 1 base, there was a span of 10 bases. CDR3 region: CASSQVLSRNTEAFF. DNA for the CDR3: TGTGCCAGCAGCCAAGTCTTATCCCGGAACACTGAAGCTTTCTTT.

This clonotype was seen many times. CDR3: CSVGSRFGTDTQYF. The CDR3 coding sequence is TGCAGCGTTGGATCCCGCTTTGGCACAGATACGCAGTATTTT. This chain uses TRBV29-1 with TRBJ2-3; D gene ambiguous. V lost 4 bases to trimming and J lost 1 base, with 12 bases between them. The CDR3 covers 14 residues. The germline gives CDR1 SQVTM, CDR2 ANQGSEA.

The chain is built from TRBV11-1 and TRBJ2-1, with 10 bases that match TRBD2. This CDR3 spans 14 amino acids. After removal of 9 bases from V and 8 bases from J, the junction contained 10 bases not matched to a gene. The germline V gene has CDR1 SGHAT and CDR2 FQDESV (reference sequence). The CDR3 DNA follows: TGTGCCAGTAGCGGGAGGAAGATGTACGATGAGCAGTTCTTC. Protein product: CASSGRKMYDEQFF.

CDR3 sequence (DNA): TGTGCCAGCAGCCGGGTCGCGAGGCAGATTGGTAGCTACACCTTC. Protein: CASSRVARQIGSYTF. The rearrangement joins TRBV3-1 to TRBJ1-2; D unresolved. Trimming left V 4 bases short and J 9 bases short, with 21 bases between. Germline V CDR1 and CDR2: LGHDT, YNNKEL (reference sequence). This CDR3 is 15 amino acids long.

This clonotype was counted only a few times. V gene TRBV3-1 combines with J gene TRBJ2-7; D is uncertain. Between the trimmed V and J ends, which lost 3 bases and 0 bases, there was a span of 9 bases. The CDR3 is made up of 14 amino acids. Germline-derived CDR1 and CDR2 are LGHDT and YNNKEL (reference sequence). CDR3 DNA: TGTGCCAGCAGCCAGCACGGGCACTCCTACGAGCAGTACTTC. Translated: CASSQHGHSYEQYF.

This clonotype was seen a few times. V usage is TRBV24-1 and J usage is TRBJ2-1; D might be TRBD1 (5 bases). The CDR3 covers 16 residues. Germline V gene data show CDR1 as KGHDR and CDR2 as SFDVKD. V dropped 3 bases and J dropped 2 bases, with 13 bases sitting between them. Here the CDR3 DNA reads TGTGCCACCAGTGATACTCCTAGGGGCCCCTACAATGAGCAGTTCTTC. The encoded protein is CATSDTPRGPYNEQFF.

A few counts support this clonotype. The V gene is TRBV20-1, the J gene TRBJ2-7; D unresolved. The CDR3 has 15 amino acids. CDR1 is DFQATT, CDR2 SNEGSKA, per germline (reference sequence). V was trimmed by 5 bases and J by 5 bases, leaving 22 bases between them. This CDR3 is CSAPNHAGQSHEQYF. The CDR3 DNA reads TGCAGTGCTCCAAACCACGCCGGGCAGAGCCACGAGCAGTACTTC.